This paragraph covers one TCR beta chain sequence. Assay used: immunoSEQ multiplex PCR; TCRdb lists only in-frame clones, some missing. The sample contains around 30,000 clones, 88% of which appear only once. Looked up from germline, CDR1 is SGHRS and CDR2 is YFSETQ. This CDR3 spans 16 amino acids. The junction had 6 bases not matched to a gene; V was cut back by 3 bases and J by 5 bases. The data derive from a study of T cells in localized non-small cell lung cancer. The sample was peripheral blood, taken before any cancer treatment. The chain employs TRBV5-1 and TRBJ2-3, with 13 positions matching TRBD2. This clonotype was sampled from a female donor of 60 years or more with stage III squamous cell lung carcinoma. The CDR3 DNA is TGCGCCAGCAGCTCCGGACTAGCGGGAGATGTAGATACGCAGTATTTT. Amino acids: CASSSGLAGDVDTQYF.